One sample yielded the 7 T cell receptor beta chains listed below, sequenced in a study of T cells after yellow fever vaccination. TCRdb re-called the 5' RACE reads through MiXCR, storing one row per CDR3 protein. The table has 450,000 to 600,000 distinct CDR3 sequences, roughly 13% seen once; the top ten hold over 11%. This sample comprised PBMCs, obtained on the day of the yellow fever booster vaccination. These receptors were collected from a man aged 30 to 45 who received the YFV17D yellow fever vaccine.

CDR3 in DNA: TGTGCCTCGAAGGGACAGGGGGGGGAGACCCAGTACTTC. Its protein product is CASKGQGGETQYF. The J gene is TRBJ2-5, the V gene TRBV10-3; TRBD1 matches 11 bases. Trimming took 11 bases from V and 5 from J; bases not matched to a gene: 7. Germline V lookup: CDR1 ENHRY, CDR2 SYGVKD. The CDR3 spans 13 residues.

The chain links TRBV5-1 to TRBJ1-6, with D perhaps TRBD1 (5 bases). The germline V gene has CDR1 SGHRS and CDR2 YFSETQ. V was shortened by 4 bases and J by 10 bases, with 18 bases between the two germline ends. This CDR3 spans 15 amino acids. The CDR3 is CASSPPGTRDSPLHF. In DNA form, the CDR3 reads TGCGCCAGCAGCCCTCCTGGGACGAGGGACTCACCCCTCCACTTT.

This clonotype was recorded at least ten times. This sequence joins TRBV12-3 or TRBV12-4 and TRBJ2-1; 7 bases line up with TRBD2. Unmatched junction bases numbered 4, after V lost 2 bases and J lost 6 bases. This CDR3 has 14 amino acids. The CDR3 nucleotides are TGTGCCAGCAGTTTACAGACTAGCCCCAATGAGCAGTTCTTC. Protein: CASSLQTSPNEQFF.

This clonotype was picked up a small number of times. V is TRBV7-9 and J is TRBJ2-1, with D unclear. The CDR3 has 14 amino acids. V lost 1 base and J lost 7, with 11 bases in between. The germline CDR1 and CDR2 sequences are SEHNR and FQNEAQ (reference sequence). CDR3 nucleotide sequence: TGTGCCAGCAGCTTAGATACAAAGAAGAATGAGCAGTTCTTC. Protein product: CASSLDTKKNEQFF.

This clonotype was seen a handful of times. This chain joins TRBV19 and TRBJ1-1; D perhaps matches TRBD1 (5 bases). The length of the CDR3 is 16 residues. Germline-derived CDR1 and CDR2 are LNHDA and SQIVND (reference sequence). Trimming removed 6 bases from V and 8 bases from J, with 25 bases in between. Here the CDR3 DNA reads TGTGCCAGTAGACATCGGGCCAGGGAGGGGAAGTTGGAAGCTTTCTTT. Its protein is CASRHRAREGKLEAFF.

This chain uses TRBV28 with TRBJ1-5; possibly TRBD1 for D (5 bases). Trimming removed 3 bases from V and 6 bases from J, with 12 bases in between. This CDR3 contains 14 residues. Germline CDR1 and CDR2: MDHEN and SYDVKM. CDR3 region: CASSFGGVGQPQHF. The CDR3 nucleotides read TGTGCCAGCAGTTTCGGGGGGGTGGGTCAGCCCCAGCATTTT.

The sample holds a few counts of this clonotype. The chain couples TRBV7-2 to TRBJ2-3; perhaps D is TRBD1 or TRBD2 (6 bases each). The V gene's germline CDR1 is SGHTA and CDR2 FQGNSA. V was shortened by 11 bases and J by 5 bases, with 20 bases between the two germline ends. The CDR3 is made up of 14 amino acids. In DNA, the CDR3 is TGTGCCTCGACTAGGTCTGGAGGGGGAGATACGCAGTATTTT. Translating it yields CASTRSGGGDTQYF.